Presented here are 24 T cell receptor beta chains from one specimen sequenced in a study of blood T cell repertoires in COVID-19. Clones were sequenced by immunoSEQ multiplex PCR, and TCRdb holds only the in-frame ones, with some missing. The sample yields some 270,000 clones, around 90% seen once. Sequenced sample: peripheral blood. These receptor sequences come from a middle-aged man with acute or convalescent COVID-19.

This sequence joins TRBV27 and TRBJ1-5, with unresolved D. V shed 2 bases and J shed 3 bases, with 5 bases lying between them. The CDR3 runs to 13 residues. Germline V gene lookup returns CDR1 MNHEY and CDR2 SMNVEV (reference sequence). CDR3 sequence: CASSLEANQPQHF. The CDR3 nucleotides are TGTGCCAGCAGTTTAGAAGCCAATCAGCCCCAGCATTTT.

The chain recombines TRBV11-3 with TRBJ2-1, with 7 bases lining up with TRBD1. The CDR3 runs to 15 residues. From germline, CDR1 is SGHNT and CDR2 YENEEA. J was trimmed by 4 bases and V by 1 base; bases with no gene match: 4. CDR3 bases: TGTGCCAGCAGCTTAGGGTGGGACAGTTACAATGAGCAGTTCTTC. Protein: CASSLGWDSYNEQFF.

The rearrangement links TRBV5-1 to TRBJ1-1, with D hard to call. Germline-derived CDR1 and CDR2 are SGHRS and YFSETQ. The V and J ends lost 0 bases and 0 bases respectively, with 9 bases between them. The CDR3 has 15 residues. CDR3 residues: CASSLGGEMNTEAFF. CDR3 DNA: TGCGCCAGCAGCTTGGGGGGAGAAATGAACACTGAAGCTTTCTTT.

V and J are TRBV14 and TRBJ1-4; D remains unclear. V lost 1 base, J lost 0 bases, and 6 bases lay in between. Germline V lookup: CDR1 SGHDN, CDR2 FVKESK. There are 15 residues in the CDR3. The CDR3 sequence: CASSQGLSTNEKLFF. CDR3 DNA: TGTGCCAGCAGCCAAGGGCTCTCAACTAATGAAAAACTGTTTTTT.

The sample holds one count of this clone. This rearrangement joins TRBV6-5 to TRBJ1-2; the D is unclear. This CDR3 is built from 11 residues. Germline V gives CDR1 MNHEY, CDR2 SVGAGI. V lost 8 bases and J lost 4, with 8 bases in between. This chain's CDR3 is CASGTAYGYTF. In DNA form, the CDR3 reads TGTGCCAGCGGTACAGCCTATGGCTACACCTTC.

The CDR3 loop is CASLQGTASTDTQYF. CDR3 sequence (DNA): TGTGCCAGCCTTCAGGGGACCGCTAGCACAGATACGCAGTATTTT. The chain carries TRBV19 and TRBJ2-3, with D possibly matching TRBD1 (6 bases). The CDR3 contains 15 residues. V gave up 9 bases and J gave up 0 bases, with 16 bases separating them. Per germline, CDR1 LNHDA and CDR2 SQIVND (reference sequence).

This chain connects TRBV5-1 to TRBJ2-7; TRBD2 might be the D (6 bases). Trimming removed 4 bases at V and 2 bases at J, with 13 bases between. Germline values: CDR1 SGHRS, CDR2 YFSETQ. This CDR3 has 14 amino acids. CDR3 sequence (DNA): TGCGCCAGCAGCGGGGGGAACCCTCCCTACGAGCAGTACTTC. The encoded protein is CASSGGNPPYEQYF.

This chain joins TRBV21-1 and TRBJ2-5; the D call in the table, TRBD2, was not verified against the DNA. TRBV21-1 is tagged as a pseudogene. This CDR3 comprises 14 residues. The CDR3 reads CASIRGTSGDGEYF. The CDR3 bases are TGTGCCAGCATCAGGGGGACTAGCGGGGACGGGGAGTACTTC.

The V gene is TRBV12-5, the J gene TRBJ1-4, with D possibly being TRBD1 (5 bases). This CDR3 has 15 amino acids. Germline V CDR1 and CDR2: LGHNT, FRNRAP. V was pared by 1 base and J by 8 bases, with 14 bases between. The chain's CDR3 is CASGLGAQVAEKLFF. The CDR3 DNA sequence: TGTGCTAGTGGTTTGGGCGCACAGGTAGCCGAAAAACTGTTTTTT.

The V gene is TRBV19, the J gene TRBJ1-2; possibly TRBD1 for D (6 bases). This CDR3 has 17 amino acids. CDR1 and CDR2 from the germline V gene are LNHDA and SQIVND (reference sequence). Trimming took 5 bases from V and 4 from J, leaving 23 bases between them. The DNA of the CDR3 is TGTGCCAGTAGTGCCCCAGCCAGGGGACGCAACACCTATGGCTACACCTTC. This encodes CASSAPARGRNTYGYTF.

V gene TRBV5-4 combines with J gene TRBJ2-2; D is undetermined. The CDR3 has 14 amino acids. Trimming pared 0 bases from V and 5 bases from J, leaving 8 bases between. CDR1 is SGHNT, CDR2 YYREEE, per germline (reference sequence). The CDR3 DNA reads TGTGCCAGCAGCTTGGAGATCGGGACCGGGGAGCTGTTTTTT. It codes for CASSLEIGTGELFF.

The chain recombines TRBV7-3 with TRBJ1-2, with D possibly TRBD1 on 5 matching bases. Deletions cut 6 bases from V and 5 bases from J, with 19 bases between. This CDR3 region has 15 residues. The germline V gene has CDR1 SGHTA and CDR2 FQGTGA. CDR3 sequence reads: CASSPGLGRVYGYTF. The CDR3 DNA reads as TGTGCCAGCAGTCCCGGTTTGGGGCGTGTGTATGGCTACACCTTC.

This CDR3 is CASSPPGQGTPSEAFF. The CDR3 nucleotides read TGTGCCAGCTCACCCCCGGGACAGGGCACTCCCTCCGAAGCTTTCTTT. V gene TRBV18 combines with J gene TRBJ1-1, with TRBD1 matching over 9 bases. Trimming took 3 bases from V and 8 from J; bases not matched to a gene: 13. CDR1 is KGHSH, CDR2 LQKENI, per germline. This CDR3 spans 16 amino acids.

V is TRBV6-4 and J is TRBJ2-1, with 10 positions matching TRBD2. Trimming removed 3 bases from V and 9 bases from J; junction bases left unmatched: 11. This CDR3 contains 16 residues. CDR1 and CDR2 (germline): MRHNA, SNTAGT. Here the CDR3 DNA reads TGTGCCAGCAGTGAGTCGTCCCTAGCGGGGGTGGGTGAGCAGTTCTTC. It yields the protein CASSESSLAGVGEQFF.

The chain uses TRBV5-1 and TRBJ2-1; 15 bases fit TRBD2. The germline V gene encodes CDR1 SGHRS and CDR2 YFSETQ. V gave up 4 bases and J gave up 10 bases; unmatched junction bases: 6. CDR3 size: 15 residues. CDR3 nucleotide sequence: TGCGCCAGCAGCGAGGGACTAGCGGGGGGAGACGAGCAGTTCTTC. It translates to CASSEGLAGGDEQFF. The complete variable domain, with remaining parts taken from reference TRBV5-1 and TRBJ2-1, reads KAGVTQTPRYLIKTRGQQVTLSCSPISGHRSVSWYQQTPGQGLQFLFEYFSETQRNKGNFPGRFSGRQFSNSRSEMNVSTLELGDSALYLCASSEGLAGGDEQFFGPGTRLTVL.

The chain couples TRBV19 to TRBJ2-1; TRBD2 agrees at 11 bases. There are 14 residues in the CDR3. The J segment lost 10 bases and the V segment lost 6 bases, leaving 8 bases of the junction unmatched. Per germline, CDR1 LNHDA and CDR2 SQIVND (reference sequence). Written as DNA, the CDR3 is TGTGCCAGTAGGGGTAGCGGGGGGGCCACAGAGCAGTTCTTC. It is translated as CASRGSGGATEQFF.

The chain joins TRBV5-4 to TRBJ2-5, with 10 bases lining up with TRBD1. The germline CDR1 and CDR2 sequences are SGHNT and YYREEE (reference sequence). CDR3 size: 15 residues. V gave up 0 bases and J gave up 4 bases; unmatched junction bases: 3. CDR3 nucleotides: TGTGCCAGCAGCTTGGCCGACAGGGGGCGAGAGACCCAGTACTTC. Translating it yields CASSLADRGRETQYF.

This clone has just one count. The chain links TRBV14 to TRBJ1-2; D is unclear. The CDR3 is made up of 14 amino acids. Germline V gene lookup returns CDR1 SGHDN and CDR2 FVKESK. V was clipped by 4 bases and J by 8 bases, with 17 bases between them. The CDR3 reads CASSPPRGSLGYTF. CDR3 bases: TGTGCCAGCAGCCCGCCCCGGGGATCGTTAGGCTACACCTTC.

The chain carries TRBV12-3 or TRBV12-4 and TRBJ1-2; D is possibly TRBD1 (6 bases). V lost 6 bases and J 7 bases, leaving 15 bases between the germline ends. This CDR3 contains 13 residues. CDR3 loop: CASRSTGTGGYTF. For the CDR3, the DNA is TGTGCCAGCAGGTCTACAGGGACCGGTGGCTACACCTTC.

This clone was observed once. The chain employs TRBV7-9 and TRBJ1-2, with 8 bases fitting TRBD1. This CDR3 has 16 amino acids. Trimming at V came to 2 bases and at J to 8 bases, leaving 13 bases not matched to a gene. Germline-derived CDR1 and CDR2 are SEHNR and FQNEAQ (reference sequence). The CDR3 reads CASSLSDRDRLGGYTF. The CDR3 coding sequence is TGTGCCAGCAGCTTATCGGACAGGGACCGCCTGGGGGGCTACACCTTC.

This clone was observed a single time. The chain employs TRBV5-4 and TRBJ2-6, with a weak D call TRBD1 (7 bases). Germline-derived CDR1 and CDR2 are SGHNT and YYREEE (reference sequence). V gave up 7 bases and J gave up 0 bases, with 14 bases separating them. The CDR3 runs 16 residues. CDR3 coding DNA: TGTGCCAGCGGCGGGACAGCGGACTCTGGGGCCAACGTCCTGACTTTC. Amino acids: CASGGTADSGANVLTF. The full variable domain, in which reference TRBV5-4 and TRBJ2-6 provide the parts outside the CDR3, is ETGVTQSPTHLIKTRGQQVTLRCSSQSGHNTVSWYQQALGQGPQFIFQYYREEENGRGNFPPRFSGLQFPNYSSELNVNALELDDSALYLCASGGTADSGANVLTFGAGSRLTVL.

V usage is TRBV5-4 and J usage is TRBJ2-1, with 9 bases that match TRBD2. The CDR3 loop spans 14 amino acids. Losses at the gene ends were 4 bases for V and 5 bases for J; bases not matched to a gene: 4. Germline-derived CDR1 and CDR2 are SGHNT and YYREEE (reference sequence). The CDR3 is CASSRGGADNEQFF. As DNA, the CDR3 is TGTGCCAGCAGCCGCGGGGGGGCCGACAATGAGCAGTTCTTC.

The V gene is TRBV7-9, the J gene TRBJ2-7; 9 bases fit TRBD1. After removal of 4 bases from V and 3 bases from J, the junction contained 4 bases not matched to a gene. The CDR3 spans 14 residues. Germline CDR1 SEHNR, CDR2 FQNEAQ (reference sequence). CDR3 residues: CASSSDRGGYEQYF. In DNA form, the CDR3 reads TGTGCCAGCAGCTCGGACAGGGGTGGCTACGAGCAGTACTTC.

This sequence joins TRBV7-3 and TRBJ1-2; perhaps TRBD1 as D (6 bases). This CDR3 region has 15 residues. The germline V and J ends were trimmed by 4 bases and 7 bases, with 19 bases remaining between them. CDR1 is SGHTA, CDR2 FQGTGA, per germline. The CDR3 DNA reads TGTGCCAGCAGCTCCGATGCAAGGGGGTTGGGTGGCTACACCTTC. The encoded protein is CASSSDARGLGGYTF.